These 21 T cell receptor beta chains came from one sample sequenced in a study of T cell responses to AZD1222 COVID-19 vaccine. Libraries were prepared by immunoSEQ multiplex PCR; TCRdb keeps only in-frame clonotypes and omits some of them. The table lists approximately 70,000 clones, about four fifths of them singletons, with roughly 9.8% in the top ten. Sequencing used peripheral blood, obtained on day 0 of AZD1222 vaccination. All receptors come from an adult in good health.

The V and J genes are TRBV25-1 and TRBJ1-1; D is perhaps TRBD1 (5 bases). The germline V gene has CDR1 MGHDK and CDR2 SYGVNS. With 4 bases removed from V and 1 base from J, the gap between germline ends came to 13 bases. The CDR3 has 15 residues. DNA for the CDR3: TGTGCCAGCAGTGCGAGAACGAGGGGGAACACTGAAGCTTTCTTT. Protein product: CASSARTRGNTEAFF.

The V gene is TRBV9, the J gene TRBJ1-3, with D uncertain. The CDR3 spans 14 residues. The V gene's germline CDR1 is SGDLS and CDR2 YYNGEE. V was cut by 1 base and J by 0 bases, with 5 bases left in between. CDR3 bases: TGTGCCAGCAGCGTACTTTACTCTGGAAACACCATATATTTT. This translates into CASSVLYSGNTIYF. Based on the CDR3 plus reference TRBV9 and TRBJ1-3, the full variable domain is DSGVTQTPKHLITATGQRVTLRCSPRSGDLSVYWYQQSLDQGLQFLIQYYNGEERAKGNILERFSAQQFPDLHSELNLSSLELGDSALYFCASSVLYSGNTIYFGEGSWLTVV.

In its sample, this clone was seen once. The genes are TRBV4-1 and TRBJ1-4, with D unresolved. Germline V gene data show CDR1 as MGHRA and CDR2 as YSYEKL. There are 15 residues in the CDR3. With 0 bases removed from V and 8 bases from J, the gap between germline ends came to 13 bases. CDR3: CASSQETAGEEKLFF. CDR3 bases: TGCGCCAGCAGCCAAGAGACGGCCGGCGAGGAAAAACTGTTTTTT.

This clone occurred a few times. The CDR3 DNA reads as TGTGCCAGCAGCTTAGATCGGGCGGGGGGAATCTATGAGCAGTTCTTC. Amino acid sequence: CASSLDRAGGIYEQFF. The chain is built from TRBV11-2 and TRBJ2-1; 8 bases are shared with TRBD2. CDR3 length equals 16 residues. The trim removed 0 bases at V and 8 bases at J, leaving 9 bases unmatched. Germline CDR1 and CDR2: SGHAT and FQNNGV.

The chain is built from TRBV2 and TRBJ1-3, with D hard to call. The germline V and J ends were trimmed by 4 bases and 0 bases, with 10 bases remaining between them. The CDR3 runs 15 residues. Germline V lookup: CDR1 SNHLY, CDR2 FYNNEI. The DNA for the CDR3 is TGTGCCAGCAGTGCGGGCGAGTTCTCTGGAAACACCATATATTTT. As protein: CASSAGEFSGNTIYF. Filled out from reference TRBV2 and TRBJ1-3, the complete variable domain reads EPEVTQTPSHQVTQMGQEVILRCVPISNHLYFYWYRQILGQKVEFLVSFYNNEISEKSEIFDDQFSVERPDGSNFTLKIRSTKLEDSAMYFCASSAGEFSGNTIYFGEGSWLTVV.

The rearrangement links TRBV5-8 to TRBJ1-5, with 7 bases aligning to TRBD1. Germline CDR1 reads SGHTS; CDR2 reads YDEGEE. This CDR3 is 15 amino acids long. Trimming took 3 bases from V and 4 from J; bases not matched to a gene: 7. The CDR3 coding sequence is TGTGCCAGCAGCTCCGGGACAGTACCAAATCAGCCCCAGCATTTT. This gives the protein CASSSGTVPNQPQHF.

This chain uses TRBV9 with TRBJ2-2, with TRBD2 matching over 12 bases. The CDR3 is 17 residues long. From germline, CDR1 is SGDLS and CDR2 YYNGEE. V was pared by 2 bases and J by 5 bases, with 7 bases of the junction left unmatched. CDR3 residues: CASSVEGGLAGTGELFF. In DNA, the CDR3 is TGTGCCAGCAGCGTCGAGGGAGGACTAGCGGGGACCGGGGAGCTGTTTTTT. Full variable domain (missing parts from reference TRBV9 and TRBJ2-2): DSGVTQTPKHLITATGQRVTLRCSPRSGDLSVYWYQQSLDQGLQFLIQYYNGEERAKGNILERFSAQQFPDLHSELNLSSLELGDSALYFCASSVEGGLAGTGELFFGEGSRLTVL.

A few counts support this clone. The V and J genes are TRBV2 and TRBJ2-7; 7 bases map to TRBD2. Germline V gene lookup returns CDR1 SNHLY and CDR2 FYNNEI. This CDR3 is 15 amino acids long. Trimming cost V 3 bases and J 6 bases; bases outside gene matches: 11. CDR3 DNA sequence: TGTGCCAGCAGTGATATTTTGGGGGGGAAGGGCGAGCAGTACTTC. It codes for CASSDILGGKGEQYF.

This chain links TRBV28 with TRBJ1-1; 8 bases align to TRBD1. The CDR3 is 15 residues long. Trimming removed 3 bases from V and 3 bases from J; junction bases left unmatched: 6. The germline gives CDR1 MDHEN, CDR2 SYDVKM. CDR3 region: CASSFVSGGDTEAFF. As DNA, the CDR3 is TGTGCCAGCAGTTTCGTTTCAGGGGGCGACACTGAAGCTTTCTTT.

CDR3 sequence reads: CASSPGTASYTDTQYF. CDR3 DNA: TGTGCCAGCAGCCCCGGGACAGCCTCTTACACAGATACGCAGTATTTT. J is TRBJ2-3 and V is TRBV28; 7 bases map to TRBD1. In germline, CDR1 is MDHEN, CDR2 SYDVKM. Trimming cost V 6 bases and J 2 bases; bases outside gene matches: 11. This CDR3 region has 16 residues.

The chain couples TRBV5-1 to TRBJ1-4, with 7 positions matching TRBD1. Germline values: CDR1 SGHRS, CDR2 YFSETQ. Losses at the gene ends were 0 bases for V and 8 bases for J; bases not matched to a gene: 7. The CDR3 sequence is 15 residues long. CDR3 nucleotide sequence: TGCGCCAGCAGCTTGGCGACAGGGCCGGAGGAAAAACTGTTTTTT. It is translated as CASSLATGPEEKLFF.

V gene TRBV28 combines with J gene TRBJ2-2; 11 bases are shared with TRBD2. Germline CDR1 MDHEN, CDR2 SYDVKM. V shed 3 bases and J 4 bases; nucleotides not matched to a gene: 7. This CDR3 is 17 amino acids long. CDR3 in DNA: TGTGCCAGCAGTTTTCACGTAACTAGCGGGGGCACCGGGGAGCTGTTTTTT. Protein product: CASSFHVTSGGTGELFF.

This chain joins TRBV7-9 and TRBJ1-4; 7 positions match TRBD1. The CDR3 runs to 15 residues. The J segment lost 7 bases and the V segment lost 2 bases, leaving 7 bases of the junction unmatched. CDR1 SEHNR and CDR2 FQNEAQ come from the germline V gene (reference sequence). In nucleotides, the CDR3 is TGTGCCAGCAGCTTAACCGGGACAGTGGGTGAAAAACTGTTTTTT. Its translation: CASSLTGTVGEKLFF.

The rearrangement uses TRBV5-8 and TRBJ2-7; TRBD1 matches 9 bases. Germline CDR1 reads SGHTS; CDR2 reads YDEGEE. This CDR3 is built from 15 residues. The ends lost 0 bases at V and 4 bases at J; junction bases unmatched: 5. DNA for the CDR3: TGTGCCAGCAGCTTGGCTTCGACAGGGGGGTACGAGCAGTACTTC. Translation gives CASSLASTGGYEQYF.

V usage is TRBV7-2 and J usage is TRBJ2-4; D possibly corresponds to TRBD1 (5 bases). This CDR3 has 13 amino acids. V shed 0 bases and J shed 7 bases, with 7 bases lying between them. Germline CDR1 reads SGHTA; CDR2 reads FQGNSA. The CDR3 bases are TGTGCCAGCAGCTTAGCCAGGGTTAACATTCAGTACTTC. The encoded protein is CASSLARVNIQYF. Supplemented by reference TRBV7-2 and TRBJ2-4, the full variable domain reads GAGVSQSPSNKVTEKGKDVELRCDPISGHTALYWYRQSLGQGLEFLIYFQGNSAPDKSGLPSDRFSAERTGGSVSTLTIQRTQQEDSAVYLCASSLARVNIQYFGAGTRLSVL.

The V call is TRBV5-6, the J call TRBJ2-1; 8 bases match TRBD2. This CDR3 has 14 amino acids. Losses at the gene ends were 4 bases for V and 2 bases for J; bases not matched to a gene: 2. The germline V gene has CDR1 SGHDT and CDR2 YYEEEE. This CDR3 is CASSHGGAYNEQFF. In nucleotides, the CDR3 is TGTGCCAGCAGCCACGGGGGGGCCTACAATGAGCAGTTCTTC.

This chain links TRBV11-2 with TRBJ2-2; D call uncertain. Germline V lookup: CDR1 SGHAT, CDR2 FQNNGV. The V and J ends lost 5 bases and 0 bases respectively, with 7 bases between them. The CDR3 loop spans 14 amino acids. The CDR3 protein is CASSLQTNTGELFF. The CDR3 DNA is TGTGCCAGCAGCCTACAAACGAACACCGGGGAGCTGTTTTTT.

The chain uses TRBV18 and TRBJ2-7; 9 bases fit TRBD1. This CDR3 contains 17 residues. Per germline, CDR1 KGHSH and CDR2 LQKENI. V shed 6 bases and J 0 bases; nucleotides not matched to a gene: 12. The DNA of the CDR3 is TGTGCCAGCTCTTCCTTCGGGGGGACAGGGAGCTCCTACGAGCAGTACTTC. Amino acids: CASSSFGGTGSSYEQYF.

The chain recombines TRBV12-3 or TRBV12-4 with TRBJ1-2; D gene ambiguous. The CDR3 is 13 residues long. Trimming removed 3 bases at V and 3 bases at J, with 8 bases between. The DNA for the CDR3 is TGTGCCAGCAGTTTTATGGTTGACTATGGCTACACCTTC. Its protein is CASSFMVDYGYTF.

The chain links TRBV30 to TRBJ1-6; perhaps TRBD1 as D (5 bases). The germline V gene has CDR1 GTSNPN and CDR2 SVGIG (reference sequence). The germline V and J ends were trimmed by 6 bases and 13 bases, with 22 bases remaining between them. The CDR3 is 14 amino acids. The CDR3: CACARGGGGVPLHF. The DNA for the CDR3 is TGTGCCTGCGCCCGGGGGGGTGGTGGCGTCCCCCTCCACTTT.

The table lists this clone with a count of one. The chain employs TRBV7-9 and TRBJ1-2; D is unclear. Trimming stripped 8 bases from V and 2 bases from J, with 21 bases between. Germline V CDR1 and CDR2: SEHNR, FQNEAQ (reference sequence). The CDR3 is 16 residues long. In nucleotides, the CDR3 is TGTGCCAGCCAGCCCCCTTCCCCCCAGGAAAACTATGGCTACACCTTC. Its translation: CASQPPSPQENYGYTF.